One sample yielded the 24 T cell receptor beta chains listed below, sequenced in a study of CD4+ T cells in melanoma. Method: immunoSEQ multiplex PCR; TCRdb's copy keeps in-frame clones and lacks some. Here the sample spans about 140,000 clones, about 90% being singletons. The source is a human donor with melanoma.

The V call is TRBV19, the J call TRBJ1-4, with a weak D call TRBD1 (6 bases). The germline CDR1 and CDR2 sequences are LNHDA and SQIVND (reference sequence). V shed 5 bases and J shed 0 bases, with 13 bases lying between them. The CDR3 loop spans 16 amino acids. The DNA of the CDR3 is TGTGCCAGTAGTGGACAGCATATCGCAACTAATGAAAAACTGTTTTTT. Amino acid sequence: CASSGQHIATNEKLFF.

This sequence joins TRBV6-7 and TRBJ1-2, with 7 positions matching TRBD1. TRBV6-7 is annotated as an ORF whose role is uncertain. The CDR3 spans 15 residues. V lost 2 bases to trimming and J lost 8 bases; unmatched junction nucleotides: 11. Here the CDR3 DNA reads TGTGCCAGCAGTTACCCGCACAGGGGCCCGAGGGGCTACACCTTC. Translated: CASSYPHRGPRGYTF.

The chain joins TRBV6-1 to TRBJ2-7; D unresolved. This CDR3 spans 13 amino acids. V lost 10 bases, J lost 2 bases, and 15 bases lay in between. The V gene's germline CDR1 is MNHNS and CDR2 SASEGT. The CDR3 loop is CATARTATYEQYF. DNA of the CDR3: TGTGCCACCGCGAGGACGGCGACCTACGAGCAGTACTTC.

J is TRBJ1-3 and V is TRBV7-9; 7 bases match TRBD1. The junction had 4 bases not matched to a gene; V was cut back by 8 bases and J by 0 bases. Germline V gene lookup returns CDR1 SEHNR and CDR2 FQNEAQ (reference sequence). CDR3 length: 14 residues. CDR3 protein: CASHRQGSGNTIYF. CDR3 nucleotide sequence: TGTGCCAGCCATCGACAGGGCTCTGGAAACACCATATATTTT. The whole variable domain, filled in from reference TRBV7-9 and TRBJ1-3, reads DTGVSQNPRHKITKRGQNVTFRCDPISEHNRLYWYRQTLGQGPEFLTYFQNEAQLEKSRLLSDRFSAERPKGSFSTLEIQRTEQGDSAMYLCASHRQGSGNTIYFGEGSWLTVV.

V usage is TRBV18 and J usage is TRBJ2-7; possibly TRBD1 for D (5 bases). Looked up from germline, CDR1 is KGHSH and CDR2 is LQKENI. The CDR3 is 12 residues long. V lost 4 bases, J lost 11 bases, and 15 bases lay in between. The CDR3 sequence: CASSLGVGVEYF. In nucleotides, the CDR3 is TGTGCCAGCTCACTCGGCGTAGGGGTGGAGTACTTC.

Written as DNA, the CDR3 is TGTGCCAGCAGCGGATCCAGGGGGCCATTAGGGTGGAATGAAAAACTGTTTTTT. This gives the protein CASSGSRGPLGWNEKLFF. This rearrangement joins TRBV7-6 to TRBJ1-4, with 8 bases that match TRBD1. Trimming took 5 bases from V and 5 from J; bases not matched to a gene: 16. The CDR3 has 18 residues. Germline values: CDR1 SGHVS, CDR2 FNYEAQ.

This clone showed up just once. This chain links TRBV27 with TRBJ2-1; possible D gene TRBD1, 5 bases. This CDR3 region has 15 residues. Per germline, CDR1 MNHEY and CDR2 SMNVEV (reference sequence). V was shortened by 0 bases and J by 1 base, with 7 bases between the two germline ends. CDR3 bases: TGTGCCAGCAGTTTATCTCAGGGATCCTACAATGAGCAGTTCTTC. Residues: CASSLSQGSYNEQFF.

This clone was observed a single time. The chain uses TRBV19 and TRBJ1-5, with D perhaps matching TRBD1 (5 bases). V lost 3 bases, J lost 6 bases, and 9 bases lay in between. Germline-derived CDR1 and CDR2 are LNHDA and SQIVND (reference sequence). This CDR3 spans 13 amino acids. This CDR3 reads CASSMLGGQPQHF. DNA of the CDR3: TGTGCCAGTAGTATGCTCGGGGGTCAGCCCCAGCATTTT.

This sequence joins TRBV27 and TRBJ1-1, with a possible D match to TRBD1 (5 bases). This CDR3 is 14 amino acids long. CDR1 MNHEY and CDR2 SMNVEV come from the germline V gene (reference sequence). V was cut by 9 bases and J by 0 bases, with 14 bases left in between. The CDR3 sequence is CASASSGVNTEAFF. The CDR3 nucleotides are TGTGCCAGTGCGAGTTCGGGGGTGAACACTGAAGCTTTCTTT.

The genes are TRBV4-1 and TRBJ1-5; a possible D gene is TRBD1 (6 bases). V lost 0 bases, J lost 4 bases, and 10 bases lay in between. This CDR3 spans 15 amino acids. Looked up from germline, CDR1 is MGHRA and CDR2 is YSYEKL. The CDR3 DNA sequence: TGCGCCAGCAGCCAAGATAGGACAGAGAATCAGCCCCAGCATTTT. Translated: CASSQDRTENQPQHF.

V and J are TRBV5-1 and TRBJ1-1, with TRBD1 as a possible D gene (5 bases). The CDR3 has 13 amino acids. The V gene lost 7 bases and the J gene lost 0 bases, with 10 bases spanning the gap. Per germline, CDR1 SGHRS and CDR2 YFSETQ. For the CDR3, the DNA is TGCGCCAGCCAGGGACTGATGAACACTGAAGCTTTCTTT. Translated, it gives CASQGLMNTEAFF.

V gene TRBV30 combines with J gene TRBJ1-5; D might be TRBD1 (5 bases). This CDR3 is built from 13 residues. Between the trimmed V and J ends, which lost 3 bases and 3 bases, there was a span of 9 bases. Germline V gene lookup returns CDR1 GTSNPN and CDR2 SVGIG (reference sequence). The CDR3 sequence: CAWSQGVNQPQHF. CDR3 DNA: TGTGCCTGGAGCCAGGGCGTCAATCAGCCCCAGCATTTT.

The chain combines TRBV30 with TRBJ2-3, with D possibly matching TRBD2 (7 bases). V lost 1 base and J 2 bases, leaving 16 bases between the germline ends. The CDR3 sequence is 16 residues long. From germline, CDR1 is GTSNPN and CDR2 SVGIG (reference sequence). DNA of the CDR3: TGTGCCTGGAGTGATATGGGGGGGCCGAACACAGATACGCAGTATTTT. This sequence encodes CAWSDMGGPNTDTQYF.

The rearrangement uses TRBV7-2 and TRBJ1-2; D remains unclear. CDR3 size: 14 residues. V was cut by 2 bases and J by 3 bases, with 10 bases left in between. CDR1 SGHTA and CDR2 FQGNSA come from the germline V gene. The CDR3 loop reads CASSLSRQDYGYTF. CDR3 coding DNA: TGTGCCAGCAGCTTAAGTAGGCAGGACTATGGCTACACCTTC. The variable domain in full, with the rest retrieved from reference TRBV7-2 and TRBJ1-2, is GAGVSQSPSNKVTEKGKDVELRCDPISGHTALYWYRQSLGQGLEFLIYFQGNSAPDKSGLPSDRFSAERTGGSVSTLTIQRTQQEDSAVYLCASSLSRQDYGYTFGSGTRLTVV.

In regard to this clone: The junction does not match germline at one end; this may be a read error. This rearrangement joins TRBV10-2 to TRBJ2-7; D is perhaps TRBD2 (6 bases). CDR3 length equals 13 residues. Germline loops: CDR1 WSHSY, CDR2 SAAADI. The chain's CDR3 is CASSQTSSSEQYF. The CDR3 DNA follows: TGCGCCAGCAGCCAGACTAGTTCCTCCGAGCAGTACTTC.

A single count supports this clone. This chain links TRBV2 with TRBJ1-4; 7 bases agree with TRBD1. CDR3 size: 14 residues. The V and J ends lost 7 bases and 8 bases, in that order; junction bases with no gene match: 10. The germline V gene has CDR1 SNHLY and CDR2 FYNNEI. CDR3 sequence: CASKRQGFNEKLFF. CDR3 in DNA: TGTGCCAGCAAGAGACAGGGTTTTAACGAAAAACTGTTTTTT. The variable domain in full, with the rest retrieved from reference TRBV2 and TRBJ1-4, is EPEVTQTPSHQVTQMGQEVILRCVPISNHLYFYWYRQILGQKVEFLVSFYNNEISEKSEIFDDQFSVERPDGSNFTLKIRSTKLEDSAMYFCASKRQGFNEKLFFGSGTQLSVL.

The rearrangement uses TRBV19 and TRBJ2-5; possible D gene TRBD2, 5 bases. Germline V CDR1 and CDR2: LNHDA, SQIVND (reference sequence). This CDR3 has 14 amino acids. V lost 5 bases, J lost 5 bases, and 15 bases lay in between. The CDR3 loop is CASSLQEGDETQYF. CDR3 bases: TGTGCCAGTAGTCTGCAAGAGGGTGATGAGACCCAGTACTTC.

This clone was seen just once. Here the CDR3 DNA reads TGTGCCAGCAGCCCAATGACAGGGTCTCCCGGGGAGCTGTTTTTT. The encoded protein is CASSPMTGSPGELFF. The chain employs TRBV11-2 and TRBJ2-2; 7 positions match TRBD1. The CDR3 sequence is 15 residues long. Germline CDR1 is SGHAT and CDR2 is FQNNGV. V shed 5 bases, J shed 6 bases, and the junction held 9 bases outside the gene matches.

This clone has a handful of counts. V is TRBV27 and J is TRBJ1-1; TRBD1 matches 9 bases. With V trimmed by 2 bases and J by 14 bases, 15 bases remained unmatched. From germline, CDR1 is MNHEY and CDR2 SMNVEV (reference sequence). The CDR3 runs to 15 residues. CDR3 sequence reads: CASSLRARDRVVMFF. The DNA for the CDR3 is TGTGCCAGCAGTTTACGGGCACGGGACAGGGTAGTTATGTTCTTT.

The rearrangement links TRBV5-6 to TRBJ2-5; TRBD1 or TRBD2 may be the D gene (5 bases each). CDR3 length: 14 amino acids. V was shortened by 0 bases and J by 3 bases, with 9 bases between the two germline ends. Germline loops: CDR1 SGHDT, CDR2 YYEEEE. The CDR3 sequence is CASSLGGSKETQYF. In DNA, the CDR3 is TGTGCCAGCAGCTTGGGGGGGTCTAAAGAGACCCAGTACTTC.

The chain uses TRBV19 and TRBJ2-3; weak D call: TRBD2 (5 bases). V was shortened by 6 bases and J by 1 base, with 17 bases between the two germline ends. Per germline, CDR1 LNHDA and CDR2 SQIVND (reference sequence). This CDR3 spans 16 amino acids. CDR3 coding DNA: TGTGCCAGTAGCAGTGGCCGGGCGGGTGGCACAGATACGCAGTATTTT. Amino acid sequence: CASSSGRAGGTDTQYF.

The chain has TRBV6-6 and TRBJ1-1; D is undetermined. Germline loops: CDR1 MNHNY, CDR2 SVGAGI (reference sequence). The V end lost 8 bases, the J end lost 4 bases, and 5 bases lay between the germline ends. This CDR3 comprises 10 residues. The CDR3 sequence: CASGITEAFF. The CDR3 nucleotides are TGTGCCAGCGGTATCACTGAAGCTTTCTTT.

The chain recombines TRBV15 with TRBJ1-1, with 9 bases lining up with TRBD1. This CDR3 contains 13 residues. From germline, CDR1 is LNHNV and CDR2 YYDKDF (reference sequence). V was clipped by 8 bases and J by 2 bases; unmatched bases: 3. In DNA form, the CDR3 reads TGTGCCACCCGGGACAGGGTTAACACTGAAGCTTTCTTT. It encodes CATRDRVNTEAFF.

CDR3 protein: CASTRTRGPNEKLFF. CDR3 DNA sequence: TGTGCCAGCACCAGGACAAGGGGCCCTAATGAAAAACTGTTTTTT. This rearrangement joins TRBV7-2 to TRBJ1-4; D is perhaps TRBD1 (5 bases). Trimming pared 7 bases from V and 3 bases from J, leaving 15 bases between. CDR1 SGHTA and CDR2 FQGNSA come from the germline V gene. This CDR3 has 15 residues.